One TCR beta chain is described in this entry. This clonotype was recorded many times. The antigen this receptor binds is unknown. At one of its ends the junction is not consistent with the germline gene, which may arise from a read error. Library preparation was by 5' RACE. A second PCR of about 6 to 12 cycles was run with a J-beta primer mix and a sample-barcoded 5' primer. Each TCR beta cDNA molecule received a unique molecular identifier from a template-switch 5' adaptor carrying 12 random nucleotides. Each sample yielded at least 2.5 million CDR3-containing paired-end reads. The Mint cDNA synthesis kit, primed by a TRBC-specific oligonucleotide, was used to synthesize first-strand cDNA from all RNA. Following uracil-DNA glycosylase treatment, all cDNA underwent a first 18-cycle PCR with the universal primers M1SS and BC2_uni_R. The published analysis was carried out like this. Normalization of each sample was performed by random selection of 1 million high-quality reads, each carrying a distinct molecular identifier. Instead of being binned into consensus sequences, reads that shared molecular identifiers were thrown out. CDR3 identification, clonotype clustering and error correction used MiTCR with a Q25 quality threshold and the strictest error-elimination algorithm. A nonparametric unseen species model with Euler transformation was used to estimate a lower bound on total TCR beta diversity. Clones were called with MiXCR by TCRdb after fastp trimmed the public reads at Q25, and only in-frame beta chains were retained. Each CDR3 protein gets just one entry, which takes the most common genes and DNA from the rows behind it. For this entry, the V and J calls and clone size follow TCRdb and not the study's own pipeline. Here the sample has 1.8 million or so distinct CDR3 sequences; about 39% occur a single time. Of the sample, roughly 23% falls within the top ten clones.

The CDR3, from cysteine to phenylalanine, totals 12 residues. Left in the record is the CDR3 DNA by itself, 36 bases read in frame from the first base. CDR1 and CDR2, per the germline V gene (reference sequence), are LGHDT and YNNKEL. This entry is derived from a study of blood T cells in healthy people across ages (dated by TCRdb to 2015 to 2017). Study-level background: In model experiments, template switching captured roughly one uniquely barcoded TCR beta cDNA molecule for every two T cells. Using deep sequencing normalized with unique cDNA molecular identifiers, the study measured how TCR beta repertoire diversity changes with age. Using the same blood draw, the study looked at two additional independent replicas of 1 million unique cDNA reads for two donors, one aged 18 to 30 and the other aged 80 or older. Four age groups were formed from the donors: young (average approximately 17 years), middle-aged (around 37), aged (about 62) and long-lived (approximately 78). To avoid experimental bias, donors of different ages were randomly spread across the sequencing lanes. Findings and caveats that apply to the study as a whole: The long-lived group showed more naive CD4+ T cells, fewer expanded clones and increased TCR diversity than the aged group, suggesting age selection. Estimates of total diversity from one million sequenced T cells were regarded as lower bounds and underestimates. As age increased, observed TCR beta diversity per million T cells dropped in a roughly linear way, and a significant reduction was already evident by age 40. Because profiling used bulk unsorted PBMCs, naive and antigen-experienced compartments could not be compared conclusively. A strong correlation was found between observed TCR beta diversity and the percentage of naive T cells measured by flow cytometry. Donor CMV infection status was unknown, potentially confounding age-related changes in expanded clonotypes.

The approximately 41 donors, aged about 6 to 95 years, were systemically healthy Caucasian individuals from Russia. Each donor gave 9 to 10 milliliters of peripheral blood, collected into EDTA-treated Vacutainer tubes. PBMCs were isolated by Ficoll-Paque density-gradient centrifugation, with at least 6 million obtained per sample. Total RNA was extracted from PBMCs with Trizol reagent, with at least 5.5 micrograms obtained per sample. The percentages of naive CD45RAhigh/CD27high T cells were determined by flow cytometry on a PBMC aliquot from every donor. The chain links TRBV3-1 with TRBJ2-7; the D gene is possibly TRBD1, with 5 bases matching. Sample: blood. The TCR originated in a human donor in good health. The nucleotide sequence reads TGCGCCAGCAGCCAAGGGGCCTACGAGCAGTACTTC. Its translation reads: CASSQGAYEQYF.